This record looks at one T cell receptor beta chain sequence and its context. Its antigen is not known. In the same sample, other DNA sequences code for this CDR3. This entry is derived from a study of T cell responses to AZD1222 COVID-19 vaccine. Study-wide findings and caveats: As reported, nearly half of all spike-specific TCRs target variant regions that are unmutated. The number of AZD1222 recipients seropositive at baseline was only six.

The protocol was immunoSEQ multiplex PCR, while the TCRdb copy is restricted to in-frame clones and leaves out a portion. Seen here are 150,000 to 170,000 clones, less than 90% observed once, and the top ten hold 5.5%. The CDR3 is 14 residues long. Trimming pared 1 base from V and 0 bases from J, leaving 3 bases between. Germline V gene lookup returns CDR1 LGHNA and CDR2 YSLEER. This chain connects TRBV4-3 to TRBJ2-2; D is unresolved. The TCR originated in an adult in good health. Specimen: peripheral blood, collected on day 0 of MenACWY control vaccination. The CDR3 DNA reads TGCGCCAGCAGCCAAGGTCCGAACACCGGGGAGCTGTTTTTT. Its translation is CASSQGPNTGELFF.